This T cell receptor (beta chain) was captured in a study of response to subunit inactivated influenza vaccine. Each CDR3 protein gets one entry after TCRdb re-called the RT-PCR reads with MiXCR. This repertoire shows roughly 540,000 distinct CDR3 sequences, under 30% found once; its top ten account for around 2.8%. In regard to this clonotype: At one boundary the junction diverges from the germline segment, which might be a read error.

This same sample was also part of a study on T cells expressing NK-cell markers. That work states: In generating TCR beta cDNA, 5'RACE template switching with UMIs was used.

The source is a man aged 45-65 years who received an inactivated influenza vaccine. The sequenced sample was CD4+ T cells sorted from PBMCs, obtained 11 to 12 days after vaccination.

In DNA, the CDR3 is TGTGCTAGCAGCTTATTAGCGGAAGAGACCCAGTACTTC. Translated, it gives CASSLLAEETQYF. The genes are TRBV7-7 and TRBJ2-5; D possibly corresponds to TRBD2 (6 bases). This CDR3 spans 13 amino acids. Germline V gene data show CDR1 as SSHAT and CDR2 as FNYEAQ (reference sequence). The full variable domain, completed using reference TRBV7-7 and TRBJ2-5, is GAGVSQSPRYKVTKRGQDVTLRCDPISSHATLYWYQQALGQGPEFLTYFNYEAQPDKSGLPSDRFSAERPEGSISTLTIQRTEQRDSAMYRCASSLLAEETQYFGPGTRLLVL.